These 21 T cell receptor beta chains came from one sample sequenced in a study of T cells in Graves' hyperthyroidism and ophthalmopathy. Regions amplified from RNA transcripts were the TCR beta CDR3 regions. The primer set for the first-round RT-PCR of the TCR CDR3 was HTBI. Each CDR3 protein gets one entry after TCRdb re-called the multiplex PCR reads with MiXCR. The data show hundreds of thousands of distinct CDR3 sequences, about 43% seen once. The sequenced material came from peripheral blood or thyroid tissue (not recorded which). The receptors here all came from a woman aged 18-30 years with Graves' hyperthyroidism.

Ten or more counts support this clonotype. This rearrangement joins TRBV10-3 to TRBJ1-1; TRBD1 aligns across 7 bases. The germline CDR1 and CDR2 sequences are ENHRY and SYGVKD. V gave up 7 bases and J gave up 1 base; unmatched junction bases: 9. The CDR3 is 15 amino acids. The CDR3 spells CAITTTGSSNTEAFF. CDR3 sequence (DNA): TGTGCCATCACTACGACAGGGTCGTCGAACACTGAAGCTTTCTTT.

The chain carries TRBV7-9 and TRBJ1-2; D remains unclear. Germline V CDR1 and CDR2: SEHNR, FQNEAQ (reference sequence). The CDR3 is made up of 14 amino acids. Trimming left V 5 bases short and J 2 bases short, with 12 bases between. In DNA, the CDR3 is TGTGCCAGCAGCCCCCCTATAGGAAACTATGGCTACACCTTC. It is translated as CASSPPIGNYGYTF.

The chain is built from TRBV7-3 and TRBJ1-5; D is perhaps TRBD1 (6 bases). The CDR3 has 20 residues. Germline CDR1 is SGHTA and CDR2 is FQGTGA. The V and J ends lost 0 bases and 2 bases respectively, with 23 bases between them. CDR3 coding DNA: TGTGCCAGCAGCTTAACGACAAGGCACGGGGGGCTTTTGGGCAATCAGCCCCAGCATTTT. Translation: CASSLTTRHGGLLGNQPQHF.

This rearrangement joins TRBV20-1 to TRBJ2-5; D is unclear. This CDR3 has 13 amino acids. V lost 8 bases and J lost 4, with 17 bases in between. Germline V CDR1 and CDR2: DFQATT, SNEGSKA (reference sequence). The CDR3 region is CSPMAPAIETQYF. DNA for the CDR3: TGCAGTCCCATGGCTCCCGCCATAGAGACCCAGTACTTC.

The J gene is TRBJ2-3, the V gene TRBV15; D gene uncertain. CDR1 is LNHNV and CDR2 is YYDKDF in the germline V gene (reference sequence). V was shortened by 5 bases and J by 2 bases, with 14 bases between the two germline ends. The CDR3 length is 15 residues. In nucleotides, the CDR3 is TGTGCCACCAGCGTTCGCGACCAATACACAGATACGCAGTATTTT. Amino acid sequence: CATSVRDQYTDTQYF.

This clonotype has just a few counts. This chain joins TRBV7-9 and TRBJ1-5, with unresolved D. Trimming took 1 base from V and 4 from J, leaving 14 bases between them. Germline V gene sequence: CDR1 SEHNR, CDR2 FQNEAQ (reference sequence). The CDR3 is 16 amino acids. The CDR3: CASSLGTIGGNQPQHF. The CDR3 coding sequence is TGTGCCAGCAGCTTAGGAACGATCGGAGGGAATCAGCCCCAGCATTTT.

This chain links TRBV7-3 with TRBJ1-6; 9 nucleotides line up with TRBD1. V lost 8 bases, J lost 11 bases, and 4 bases stayed unmatched. The CDR3 is 12 amino acids. Germline values: CDR1 SGHTA, CDR2 FQGTGA. CDR3 DNA: TGTGCCAGCGCCGGGACAGGGCCACCCCTCCACTTT. It encodes CASAGTGPPLHF.

The chain is built from TRBV5-1 and TRBJ2-2; weak D call: TRBD1 (6 bases). The CDR3 spans 15 residues. Deletions cut 4 bases from V and 0 bases from J, with 10 bases between. Per germline, CDR1 SGHRS and CDR2 YFSETQ. The CDR3 DNA reads as TGCGCCAGCAGCCTGGACAGCACGAACACCGGGGAGCTGTTTTTT. The encoded protein is CASSLDSTNTGELFF.

This clonotype was seen many times. The V gene is TRBV19, the J gene TRBJ1-4, with D hard to call. V lost 5 bases to trimming and J lost 7 bases, with 17 bases between them. The CDR3 has 15 amino acids. Germline-derived CDR1 and CDR2 are LNHDA and SQIVND (reference sequence). CDR3 in amino acids: CASSPRWVRTEKLFF. The CDR3 DNA reads as TGTGCCAGTAGTCCCCGGTGGGTCCGAACTGAAAAACTGTTTTTT.

The chain has TRBV25-1 and TRBJ1-2; 9 bases fit TRBD1. Germline V CDR1 and CDR2: MGHDK, SYGVNS. Germline trimming cut 8 bases from V and 2 bases from J; bases unmatched to any gene: 6. The CDR3 loop spans 14 amino acids. The CDR3 region is CASLGTGINYGYTF. CDR3 DNA sequence: TGTGCCAGCTTAGGGACAGGGATCAACTATGGCTACACCTTC.

Remarks on this clonotype: Mismatch with germline at one junction end may stem from a read error. The rearrangement joins TRBV7-9 to TRBJ2-5, with D uncertain. Germline CDR1 and CDR2: SEHNR and FQNEAQ (reference sequence). The CDR3 covers 14 residues. CDR3 DNA: TGCGCCAGCAGCCAAGGGCCAAAACAGGAGACCCAGTACTTC. Encoded protein: CASSQGPKQETQYF.

This clonotype was seen a few times. CDR3 protein: CATLRGGEKGQPQHF. CDR3 in DNA: TGCGCCACCCTTAGGGGGGGGGAGAAGGGACAGCCCCAGCATTTT. The rearrangement links TRBV5-1 to TRBJ1-5; D possibly corresponds to TRBD1 (6 bases). This CDR3 is 15 amino acids long. The V end lost 9 bases, the J end lost 7 bases, and 23 bases lay between the germline ends. CDR1 SGHRS and CDR2 YFSETQ come from the germline V gene.

This clonotype was found a few times. The chain joins TRBV2 to TRBJ1-3; no firm D call. The CDR3 covers 16 residues. From germline, CDR1 is SNHLY and CDR2 FYNNEI. V was pared by 2 bases and J by 0 bases, with 11 bases between. CDR3 bases: TGTGCCAGCAGTGAAATAGGGCAATTCTCTGGAAACACCATATATTTT. This encodes CASSEIGQFSGNTIYF.

About this clonotype itself: The conserved closing phenylalanine or tryptophan is absent in this CDR3, likely reflecting a read error. The CDR3 protein is CASSLDSYSNQPQHL. CDR3 nucleotides: TGTGCCAGCAGTTTGGACAGTTATAGCAATCAGCCCCAGCATTTA. The genes are TRBV2 and TRBJ1-5; possibly TRBD1 for D (6 bases). Germline V gives CDR1 SNHLY, CDR2 FYNNEI. Trimming took 5 bases from V and 0 from J, leaving 11 bases between them. The length of the CDR3 is 15 residues.

The chain has TRBV12-3 or TRBV12-4 and TRBJ1-2; D is possibly TRBD1 (5 bases). The ends were cut back, 3 bases at V and 6 bases at J, with 11 bases in the middle. The CDR3 length is 13 residues. Written as DNA, the CDR3 is TGTGCCAGCAGTTTCGAGGGGCTGGATGGCTACACCTTC. Encoded protein: CASSFEGLDGYTF.

This clonotype was seen repeatedly, ten times or more. The chain has TRBV20-1 and TRBJ1-3; D gene unclear. Trimming shortened V by 2 bases and J by 2 bases, and 4 bases separated the two germline ends. CDR1 and CDR2 from the germline V gene are DFQATT and SNEGSKA (reference sequence). This CDR3 contains 12 residues. The CDR3 coding sequence is TGCAGTGCTAGAAGTCCTGGAAACACCATATATTTT. This translates into CSARSPGNTIYF.

This clonotype was seen repeatedly, ten times or more. The chain joins TRBV7-9 to TRBJ1-2; the D gene is possibly TRBD1 (6 bases). The germline V and J ends were trimmed by 0 bases and 8 bases, with 10 bases remaining between them. The CDR3 is 13 amino acids. Germline values: CDR1 SEHNR, CDR2 FQNEAQ (reference sequence). The CDR3 loop reads CASSLALGGGYTF. CDR3 in DNA: TGTGCCAGCAGCTTAGCGTTGGGGGGCGGCTACACCTTC. The full variable domain, completed using reference TRBV7-9 and TRBJ1-2, is DTGVSQNPRHKITKRGQNVTFRCDPISEHNRLYWYRQTLGQGPEFLTYFQNEAQLEKSRLLSDRFSAERPKGSFSTLEIQRTEQGDSAMYLCASSLALGGGYTFGSGTRLTVV.

The chain joins TRBV14 to TRBJ2-5; possible D gene TRBD2, 5 bases. The CDR3 spans 18 residues. Germline V lookup: CDR1 SGHDN, CDR2 FVKESK. Trimming shortened V by 0 bases and J by 1 base, and 18 bases separated the two germline ends. The CDR3 region has the DNA TGTGCCAGCAGCCAAGAAGGCTGGTCTGGAGGTCGCCAAGAGACCCAGTACTTC. Translating gives CASSQEGWSGGRQETQYF.

The chain has TRBV19 and TRBJ2-2; 7 nucleotides agree with TRBD2. Trimming cost V 6 bases and J 4 bases; bases outside gene matches: 11. This CDR3 spans 16 amino acids. Germline V CDR1 and CDR2: LNHDA, SQIVND (reference sequence). The CDR3 sequence is CASSRRMGGSTGELFF. The CDR3 DNA reads TGTGCCAGTAGCCGGAGGATGGGAGGGTCCACCGGGGAGCTGTTTTTT.

This chain joins TRBV10-3 and TRBJ2-5; 7 bases line up with TRBD1. V lost 5 bases, J lost 5 bases, and 5 bases stayed unmatched. Germline V gene lookup returns CDR1 ENHRY and CDR2 SYGVKD. This CDR3 has 13 amino acids. The CDR3 region is CAISLVQGETQYF. The DNA of the CDR3 is TGTGCCATCAGTTTAGTACAGGGGGAGACCCAGTACTTC.

This clonotype occurred many times. V and J are TRBV7-2 and TRBJ1-2; unclear D gene. Germline CDR1 SGHTA, CDR2 FQGNSA. This CDR3 comprises 12 residues. Trimming removed 5 bases from V and 6 bases from J, with 10 bases in between. The CDR3 nucleotides read TGTGCCAGCAGCCCCCGCCGTGATGGCTACACCTTC. It codes for CASSPRRDGYTF.